This T cell receptor (beta chain) was identified in a study of vaccination and CD4 T cells after COVID-19. This CDR3 spans 12 amino acids. Germline V gene data show CDR1 as LNHDA and CDR2 as SQIVND (reference sequence). V was trimmed by 5 bases and J by 8 bases, leaving 12 bases between them. In the case of this clonotype: No antigen is known for it.

Study observations and caveats: Post-vaccination, and not before, a median roughly 86% of reactive clones appeared in convalescent patients.

Cultured CD4+ T-cell DNA underwent Oncomine TCR Beta short-read sequencing. TCRdb reprocessed the PCR reads with MiXCR, giving one entry per CDR3 protein. The sample lists roughly 14,000 distinct CDR3 sequences, 43% occurring once. Documented treatment: approximately 11-day PBMC culture with coronavirus spike peptide pools or control peptides (ViraFEST assay). The specimen was cultured CD4+ T cells from blood. The V gene is TRBV19, the J gene TRBJ1-2; TRBD1 might be the D (5 bases). The clonotype originates from a human donor with COVID-19. Here the CDR3 DNA reads TGTGCCAGTAGTCCGGGGACCGGAGGCTACACCTTC. Its translation is CASSPGTGGYTF.